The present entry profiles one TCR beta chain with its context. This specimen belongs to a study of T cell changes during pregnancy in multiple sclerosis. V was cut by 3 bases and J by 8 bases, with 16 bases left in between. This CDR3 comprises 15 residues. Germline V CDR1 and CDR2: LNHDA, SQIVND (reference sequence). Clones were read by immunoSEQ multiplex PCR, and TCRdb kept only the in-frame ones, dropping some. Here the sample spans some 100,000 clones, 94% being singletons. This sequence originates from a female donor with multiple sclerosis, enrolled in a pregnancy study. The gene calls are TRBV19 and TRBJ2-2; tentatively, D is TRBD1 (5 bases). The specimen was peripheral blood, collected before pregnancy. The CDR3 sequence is CASSIYRQRRGELFF. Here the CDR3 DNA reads TGTGCCAGTAGTATCTACCGACAGCGAAGAGGGGAGCTGTTTTTT.